Listed here are 17 T cell receptor beta chains from one sample, sequenced in a study of shared clonotypes between healthy human individuals. Clones were sequenced by immunoSEQ multiplex PCR, and TCRdb holds only the in-frame ones, with some missing. The sample shows over a million clones, approximately 98.5% of them seen only once. The sequencing sample was made of naive CD4+ T cells sorted from blood. The sample's subset: CD45RA+ positively selected. These receptor sequences come from a man younger than 45 in good health.

The chain combines TRBV5-4 with TRBJ2-2; 9 bases map to TRBD1. The trim removed 1 base at V and 4 bases at J, leaving 8 bases unmatched. This CDR3 comprises 17 residues. Germline V gene data show CDR1 as SGHNT and CDR2 as YYREEE (reference sequence). The DNA of the CDR3 is TGTGCCAGCAGCTTGCTGACAGGGGGAGAAGGCACCGGGGAGCTGTTTTTT. Its protein is CASSLLTGGEGTGELFF.

This chain uses TRBV28 with TRBJ1-5; D perhaps matches TRBD1 (6 bases). The CDR3 loop spans 12 amino acids. Trimming cost V 11 bases and J 4 bases, with 12 bases left between them. From germline, CDR1 is MDHEN and CDR2 SYDVKM. The CDR3 DNA is TGTGCCGGAGGACAGTTGAATCAGCCCCAGCATTTT. It translates to CAGGQLNQPQHF.

V is TRBV5-1 and J is TRBJ2-7, with D possibly matching TRBD2 (5 bases). V lost 4 bases and J 0 bases, leaving 14 bases between the germline ends. CDR3 length equals 15 residues. Germline values: CDR1 SGHRS, CDR2 YFSETQ. CDR3 loop: CASSRRLGSSYEQYF. DNA for the CDR3: TGCGCCAGCAGCCGTCGGTTGGGGAGCTCCTACGAGCAGTACTTC.

The gene calls are TRBV29-1 and TRBJ2-5; TRBD1 aligns across 9 bases. V was clipped by 6 bases and J by 0 bases; unmatched bases: 5. Per the germline V gene, CDR1 is SQVTM and CDR2 is ANQGSEA. The CDR3 has 14 residues. DNA for the CDR3: TGCAGCGTCGGGGACAGGGTGGACCAAGAGACCCAGTACTTC. Translated: CSVGDRVDQETQYF.

The V call is TRBV5-5, the J call TRBJ1-4; D gene unclear. The length of the CDR3 is 15 residues. Trimming stripped 0 bases from V and 1 base from J, with 7 bases between. The germline V gene has CDR1 SGHKS and CDR2 YYEKEE (reference sequence). Here the CDR3 reads CASSLAAVTNEKLFF. The CDR3 DNA follows: TGTGCCAGCAGCTTGGCCGCAGTAACTAATGAAAAACTGTTTTTT.

The V call is TRBV28, the J call TRBJ2-3; a weak D match, TRBD2 (6 bases). Per the germline V gene, CDR1 is MDHEN and CDR2 is SYDVKM. V was clipped by 6 bases and J by 7 bases, with 17 bases between them. This CDR3 spans 14 amino acids. In DNA form, the CDR3 reads TGTGCCAGCAGCCCCGGGAGTTGGCAAAATACGCAGTATTTT. It specifies CASSPGSWQNTQYF.

The rearrangement joins TRBV7-7 to TRBJ2-1; D is unresolved. The CDR3 spans 13 residues. The V gene lost 0 bases and the J gene lost 5 bases, with 5 bases spanning the gap. The germline V gene has CDR1 SSHAT and CDR2 FNYEAQ (reference sequence). CDR3 sequence (DNA): TGTGCCAGCAGCTTAGCTGAAGACAATGAGCAGTTCTTC. Its protein product is CASSLAEDNEQFF.

The CDR3 DNA sequence: TGTGCCAGCAGCTCCGGGACAGGGAATCAGCCCCAGCATTTT. This encodes CASSSGTGNQPQHF. The V gene is TRBV5-5, the J gene TRBJ1-5; 9 bases agree with TRBD1. This CDR3 has 14 residues. Per germline, CDR1 SGHKS and CDR2 YYEKEE (reference sequence). Trimming removed 3 bases from V and 4 bases from J; junction bases left unmatched: 2.

CDR3 sequence reads: CASSSGHPKLGNEQFF. The CDR3 DNA sequence: TGTGCCAGCAGTTCGGGACACCCGAAGCTAGGCAATGAGCAGTTCTTC. V usage is TRBV6-5 and J usage is TRBJ2-1, with D possibly being TRBD1 (6 bases). This CDR3 is built from 16 residues. Germline V gene sequence: CDR1 MNHEY, CDR2 SVGAGI. Trimming removed 4 bases at V and 6 bases at J, with 19 bases between.

This chain joins TRBV11-2 and TRBJ2-3; D may be TRBD2 (6 bases). The germline V gene has CDR1 SGHAT and CDR2 FQNNGV. Trimming removed 2 bases at V and 5 bases at J, with 11 bases between. This CDR3 is built from 14 residues. CDR3 nucleotides: TGTGCCAGCAGCTTATGGGCGGGAAAAGATACGCAGTATTTT. Translating it yields CASSLWAGKDTQYF. The whole variable domain, filled in from reference TRBV11-2 and TRBJ2-3, reads EAGVAQSPRYKIIEKRQSVAFWCNPISGHATLYWYQQILGQGPKLLIQFQNNGVVDDSQLPKDRFSAERLKGVDSTLKIQPAKLEDSAVYLCASSLWAGKDTQYFGPGTRLTVL.

The rearrangement links TRBV21-1 to TRBJ2-5; the table gives TRBD1 as D, unverified against the DNA. TRBV21-1 is an annotated pseudogene. CDR3 length equals 14 residues. The CDR3 loop is CASSSRDRQETQYF. The CDR3 DNA follows: TGTGCCAGCAGCTCCCGGGACAGACAAGAGACCCAGTACTTC.

The chain uses TRBV27 and TRBJ2-5, with 12 bases matching TRBD2. Germline V gene lookup returns CDR1 MNHEY and CDR2 SMNVEV (reference sequence). V was clipped by 4 bases and J by 5 bases; unmatched bases: 5. CDR3 length equals 15 residues. The CDR3: CASSSWTSGKETQYF. The CDR3 nucleotides are TGTGCCAGCAGTTCATGGACTAGCGGGAAGGAGACCCAGTACTTC.

The rearrangement uses TRBV28 and TRBJ2-1, with 7 bases fitting TRBD2. Germline loops: CDR1 MDHEN, CDR2 SYDVKM. The CDR3 loop spans 17 amino acids. Trimming cost V 6 bases and J 6 bases; bases outside gene matches: 17. CDR3 region: CASSLPLRAGERNEQFF. The CDR3 DNA is TGTGCCAGCAGCCTCCCATTAAGGGCGGGAGAACGCAATGAGCAGTTCTTC.

A remark on this clone: The sample holds other DNA sequences that translate to the same CDR3. The CDR3 sequence is CASSLALAGYNEQFF. The CDR3 DNA follows: TGCGCCAGCAGCTTGGCCCTAGCGGGTTACAATGAGCAGTTCTTC. The J gene is TRBJ2-1, the V gene TRBV5-1, with 8 nucleotides matching TRBD2. V was pared by 0 bases and J by 4 bases, with 3 bases of the junction left unmatched. The CDR3 is 15 residues long. CDR1 and CDR2 from the germline V gene are SGHRS and YFSETQ.

The chain uses TRBV7-2 and TRBJ1-1; D gene unclear. V lost 5 bases to trimming and J lost 0 bases, with 10 bases between them. The CDR3 consists of 14 residues. Germline V gene data show CDR1 as SGHTA and CDR2 as FQGNSA. CDR3 DNA sequence: TGTGCCAGCAGCAAATCACGCATGAACACTGAAGCTTTCTTT. It specifies CASSKSRMNTEAFF. The full variable domain, rest sourced from reference TRBV7-2 and TRBJ1-1, is GAGVSQSPSNKVTEKGKDVELRCDPISGHTALYWYRQSLGQGLEFLIYFQGNSAPDKSGLPSDRFSAERTGGSVSTLTIQRTQQEDSAVYLCASSKSRMNTEAFFGQGTRLTVV.

The chain is built from TRBV4-2 and TRBJ2-7; the match to TRBD2 covers 8 bases. The junction had 3 bases not matched to a gene; V was cut back by 0 bases and J by 2 bases. CDR3 length: 15 amino acids. Germline CDR1 LGHNA, CDR2 YNFKEQ. CDR3 nucleotide sequence: TGTGCCAGCAGCCAAGAGCGGGAGGTACCCTACGAGCAGTACTTC. Translation gives CASSQEREVPYEQYF.

J is TRBJ2-1 and V is TRBV10-3; tentatively, D is TRBD1 or TRBD2 (5 bases each). The CDR3 runs to 16 residues. Germline lookup yields CDR1 ENHRY and CDR2 SYGVKD. The germline V and J ends were trimmed by 0 bases and 12 bases, with 21 bases remaining between them. The CDR3 sequence is CAISESVGPNRFVQFF. The CDR3 DNA follows: TGTGCCATCAGTGAGTCGGTGGGACCTAACCGATTTGTGCAGTTCTTC.